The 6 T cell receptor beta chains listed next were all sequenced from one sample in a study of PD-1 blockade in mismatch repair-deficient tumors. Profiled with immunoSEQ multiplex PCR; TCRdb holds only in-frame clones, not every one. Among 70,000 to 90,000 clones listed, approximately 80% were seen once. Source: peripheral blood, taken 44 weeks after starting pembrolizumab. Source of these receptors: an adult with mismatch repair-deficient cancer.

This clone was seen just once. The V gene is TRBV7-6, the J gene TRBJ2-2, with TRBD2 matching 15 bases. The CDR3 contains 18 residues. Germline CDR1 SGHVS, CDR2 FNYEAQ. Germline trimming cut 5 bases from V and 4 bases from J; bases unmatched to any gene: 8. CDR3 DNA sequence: TGTGCCAGCAGCACCGGACTAGCGGGAGGGCCCGGCACCGGGGAGCTGTTTTTT. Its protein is CASSTGLAGGPGTGELFF. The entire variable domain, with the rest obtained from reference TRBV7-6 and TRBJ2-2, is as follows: GAGVSQSPRYKVTKRGQDVALRCDPISGHVSLYWYRQALGQGPEFLTYFNYEAQQDKSGLPNDRFSAERPEGSISTLTIQRTEQRDSAMYRCASSTGLAGGPGTGELFFGEGSRLTVL.

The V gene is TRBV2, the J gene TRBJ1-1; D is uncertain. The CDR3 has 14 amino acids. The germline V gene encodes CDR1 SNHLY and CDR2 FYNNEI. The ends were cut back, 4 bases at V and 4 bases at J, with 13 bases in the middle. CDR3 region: CASSVSSTGTEAFF. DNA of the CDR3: TGTGCCAGCAGTGTTAGCAGCACCGGCACTGAAGCTTTCTTT.

This CDR3 reads CASSHGGEQYF. The CDR3 region has the DNA TGTGCCAGCAGTCACGGAGGCGAGCAGTACTTC. The rearrangement uses TRBV6-1 and TRBJ2-7; tentatively, D is TRBD2 (5 bases). The CDR3 runs to 11 residues. Trimming left V 5 bases short and J 6 bases short, with 8 bases between. Germline-derived CDR1 and CDR2 are MNHNS and SASEGT.

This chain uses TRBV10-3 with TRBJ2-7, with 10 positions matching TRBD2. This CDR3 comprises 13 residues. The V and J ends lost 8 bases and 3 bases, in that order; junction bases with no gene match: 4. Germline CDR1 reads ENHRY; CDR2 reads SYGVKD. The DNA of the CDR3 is TGTGCCATCGGGACTAGCGACCACTACGAGCAGTACTTC. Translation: CAIGTSDHYEQYF.

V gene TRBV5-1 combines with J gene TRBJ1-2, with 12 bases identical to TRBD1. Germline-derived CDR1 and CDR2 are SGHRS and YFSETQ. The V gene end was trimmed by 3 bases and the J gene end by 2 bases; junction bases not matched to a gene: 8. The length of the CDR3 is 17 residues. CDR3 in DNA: TGCGCCAGCAGCTCCGGGACAGGGGGCAGGGGGAACTATGGCTACACCTTC. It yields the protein CASSSGTGGRGNYGYTF.

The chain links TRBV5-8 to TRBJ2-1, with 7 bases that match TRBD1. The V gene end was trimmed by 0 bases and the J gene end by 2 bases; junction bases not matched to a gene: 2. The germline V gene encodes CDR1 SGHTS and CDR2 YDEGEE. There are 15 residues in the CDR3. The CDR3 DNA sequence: TGTGCCAGCAGCTTGGGACAGGGAACCTACAATGAGCAGTTCTTC. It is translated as CASSLGQGTYNEQFF.